The TCR beta chain described here comes from a study of identical twins. Study observations and caveats: Not following the same donors, the study drew its conclusions from cross-sectional statistical analysis.

Each CDR3 protein is one row after TCRdb ran MiXCR on the 5' RACE reads. The sample has some 1,600,000 distinct CDR3 sequences, about 32% seen once. In this sample, this clonotype turned up a few times. The antigen is undetermined. There are 15 residues in the CDR3. Germline lookup yields CDR1 SGHRS and CDR2 YFSETQ. Trimming removed 0 bases from V and 7 bases from J; junction bases left unmatched: 6. The specimen sequenced was cord blood. The TCR was taken from a newborn girl in good health. The chain employs TRBV5-1 and TRBJ1-4, with TRBD1 matching over 7 bases. This CDR3 is CASSLALAGGEKLFF. As DNA, the CDR3 is TGCGCCAGCAGCTTGGCTTTGGCAGGGGGTGAAAAACTGTTTTTT.